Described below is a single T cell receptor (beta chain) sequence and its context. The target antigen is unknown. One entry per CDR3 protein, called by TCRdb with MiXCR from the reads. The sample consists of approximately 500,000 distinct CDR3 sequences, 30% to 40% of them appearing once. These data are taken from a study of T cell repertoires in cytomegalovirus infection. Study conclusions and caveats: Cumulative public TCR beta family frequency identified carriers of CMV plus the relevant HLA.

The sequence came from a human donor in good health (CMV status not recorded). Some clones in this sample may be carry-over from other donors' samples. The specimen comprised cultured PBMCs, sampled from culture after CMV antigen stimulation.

The CDR3 protein is CASSYGTGQETQYF. As DNA, the CDR3 is TGTGCCAGCAGTTACGGGACCGGTCAAGAGACCCAGTACTTC. The rearrangement links TRBV6-8 to TRBJ2-5; D tentatively fits TRBD1 or TRBD2 (5 bases each). This CDR3 has 14 residues. Germline CDR1 and CDR2: MNHGY and SAAAGT. V lost 2 bases and J lost 2, with 9 bases in between.